This T cell receptor beta chain originates from a study of blood T cell repertoires in COVID-19. This clone was found a few times. J gave up 0 bases and V 5 bases, and 14 bases lay outside the gene matches. The CDR3 loop spans 18 amino acids. Per the germline V gene, CDR1 is SEHNR and CDR2 is FQNEAQ (reference sequence). Original processing notes: Estimated nucleated cell counts came from reference gene primer amplification. Generated by immunoSEQ multiplex PCR, the TCRdb table keeps only in-frame clones and is missing some. V and J calls plus clone size are reproduced from that table; the DNA served to infer D and trimming. The table shows approximately 75,000 clones, with 85% to 90% occurring only once.

This chain links TRBV7-9 with TRBJ2-3, with 7 bases identical to TRBD1. Material: peripheral blood. The source of this sequence is a man in his fifties or sixties with acute or convalescent COVID-19. CDR3: CASSPPPRTGYSTDTQYF. The CDR3, as DNA: TGTGCCAGCAGCCCCCCCCCTCGGACAGGATATAGCACAGATACGCAGTATTTT.